This is a list of T cell receptor beta chains from one sample in a study of cytomegalovirus exposure and HLA in healthy donors. The method was immunoSEQ multiplex PCR; TCRdb's version includes in-frame clones alone and lacks a portion of them. Among about 130,000 clones, 70% to 75% were seen once, and the ten largest hold approximately 2.1%. The specimen was PBMCs. The receptors come from a middle-aged woman in good health and CMV-seropositive. Both conserved end residues are part of each CDR3. The D gene is left open where the match is weak. Clone size is given for some rows only: seen once, a few or many times, or a class if the clone is expanded.

d_gene	v_gene	abundance	j_gene	CDR3aa	CDR3nt
-	TRBV27	-	TRBJ1-2	CASSLRMAVNYGYSF	TGTGCCAGCAGTTTAAGAATGGCAGTTAACTATGGCTACTCCTTC
-	TRBV5-4	-	TRBJ2-7	CASSLPTASYEQYF	TGTGCCAGCAGCTTGCCGACAGCCTCCTACGAGCAGTACTTC
TRBD2	TRBV4-2	-	TRBJ2-3	CASSGTSGWGSDTQYF	TGTGCCAGCAGCGGGACTAGCGGATGGGGGTCAGATACGCAGTATTTT
-	TRBV7-2	-	TRBJ2-2	CASSFTGPPGELFF	TGTGCCAGCAGCTTTACAGGGCCCCCCGGGGAGCTGTTTTTT
TRBD2	TRBV7-2	-	TRBJ2-3	CASSQRGDGDTQYF	TGTGCCAGCAGCCAGCGGGGGGATGGAGATACGCAGTATTTT
-	TRBV27	-	TRBJ2-7	CASSPKGPGAREQYF	TGTGCCAGCAGTCCCAAAGGGCCAGGGGCAAGGGAGCAGTACTTC
-	TRBV5-4	-	TRBJ1-4	CASSLQSRTTDEKLFF	TGTGCCAGCAGCTTACAATCACGGACAACTGATGAAAAACTGTTTTTT
TRBD1	TRBV7-9	-	TRBJ1-2	CASSLARDRGLGYTF	TGTGCCAGCAGCTTAGCCCGGGACAGGGGGCTTGGCTACACCTTC
-	TRBV7-7	-	TRBJ2-7	CASSLGGLGEQYF	TGTGCTAGCAGCCTCGGGGGTTTGGGAGAGCAGTACTTC
-	TRBV9	few	TRBJ1-6	CASSNRDIIGNSPLHF	TGTGCCAGCAGTAACAGGGATATTATAGGCAATTCACCCCTCCACTTT
TRBD1	TRBV28	once	TRBJ1-1	CASRGPRGREAFF	TGTGCCAGCAGGGGGCCCAGGGGGCGGGAAGCTTTCTTT
TRBD2	TRBV5-1	few	TRBJ2-5	CASSLDGGSGETQYF	TGCGCCAGCAGCTTGGATGGCGGGAGTGGAGAGACCCAGTACTTC
TRBD1	TRBV19	-	TRBJ1-2	CASSIDGTGGYTF	TGTGCCAGTAGTATAGACGGGACAGGTGGCTACACCTTC
-	TRBV11-2	-	TRBJ2-1	CASSPRTSNNEQFF	TGTGCCAGCAGCCCACGGACATCCAACAATGAGCAGTTCTTC
TRBD1	TRBV6-6	-	TRBJ2-7	CASSGDRSYEQYF	TGTGCCAGCAGTGGGGACAGGTCCTACGAGCAGTACTTC
-	TRBV19	few	TRBJ1-2	CASSLGLNYGYTF	TGTGCCAGTAGTCTCGGGTTGAACTATGGCTACACCTTC
TRBD1	TRBV19	-	TRBJ2-3	CASSPDRGTSTDTQYF	TGTGCCAGTAGTCCCGACAGGGGAACTAGCACAGATACGCAGTATTTT
-	TRBV28	-	TRBJ1-2	CASGIGVAGYGYTF	TGTGCCAGCGGGATCGGGGTGGCAGGATATGGCTACACCTTC
-	TRBV30	few	TRBJ1-1	CAWSVLRNTEAFF	TGTGCCTGGAGTGTACTGAGGAACACTGAAGCTTTCTTT
-	TRBV2	-	TRBJ2-7	CASRQTYEQYF	TGTGCCAGCAGACAAACCTACGAGCAGTACTTC
TRBD1	TRBV27	-	TRBJ1-1	CASSPFGGTGTEAFF	TGTGCCAGCAGTCCCTTTGGGGGGACAGGGACTGAAGCTTTCTTT
TRBD2	TRBV5-4	-	TRBJ2-3	CASSLGGGLGLAGRTQYF	TGTGCCAGCAGCTTGGGAGGAGGTCTGGGACTAGCGGGACGTACGCAGTATTTT
-	TRBV11-2	-	TRBJ2-2	CASSFGISGTGELFF	TGTGCCAGCAGCTTCGGGATAAGTGGGACCGGGGAGCTGTTTTTT
TRBD2	TRBV2	-	TRBJ2-3	CASSRTSGPGGTQYF	TGTGCCAGCAGTAGGACTAGCGGCCCCGGGGGTACGCAGTATTTT
-	TRBV5-1	-	TRBJ1-6	CASSLAGGGERWNSPLHF	TGCGCCAGCAGCCTTGCAGGTGGGGGGGAAAGATGGAATTCACCCCTCCACTTT
-	TRBV7-2	-	TRBJ2-6	CASSPVAESSGANVLTF	TGTGCCAGCAGCCCCGTCGCGGAATCCTCTGGGGCCAACGTCCTGACTTTC
-	TRBV2	-	TRBJ1-2	CASSREPNYGYTF	TGTGCCAGCAGTAGGGAGCCTAACTATGGCTACACCTTC
-	TRBV30	few	TRBJ1-5	CAWSVLDSRGNQPQHF	TGTGCCTGGAGTGTACTGGACAGCCGGGGCAATCAGCCCCAGCATTTT
-	TRBV6-5	-	TRBJ1-6	CASRRAEGSPLHF	TGTGCCAGCAGAAGGGCGGAGGGTTCACCCCTCCACTTT
-	TRBV19	-	TRBJ1-3	CASSIRGGTISGNTIYF	TGTGCCAGTAGTATTCGGGGGGGAACCATCTCTGGAAACACCATATATTTT
TRBD1	TRBV2	-	TRBJ1-3	CASSAGGFSGNTIYF	TGTGCCAGCAGTGCAGGGGGCTTCTCTGGAAACACCATATATTTT
TRBD1	TRBV11-2	-	TRBJ1-2	CASTLGDSRGYTF	TGTGCCAGCACCCTTGGGGACAGTCGCGGCTACACCTTC
-	TRBV2	-	TRBJ1-6	CASRQGLGDSPLHF	TGTGCCAGCCGTCAGGGGTTGGGGGATTCACCCCTCCACTTT
TRBD1	TRBV7-2	-	TRBJ1-5	CASSLVGQPYQPQHF	TGTGCCAGCAGCTTAGTGGGACAGCCCTATCAGCCCCAGCATTTT
-	TRBV4-3	-	TRBJ2-7	CASSQIWQGYEQYF	TGCGCCAGCAGCCAAATTTGGCAGGGGTACGAGCAGTACTTC
TRBD2	TRBV7-3	-	TRBJ2-3	CASSSTPLASGGSQYF	TGTGCCAGCAGCTCGACGCCACTAGCTAGCGGGGGGTCGCAGTATTTT
TRBD1	TRBV5-1	-	TRBJ1-2	CASSLAQGADGYTF	TGCGCCAGCAGCTTGGCGCAGGGGGCAGATGGCTACACCTTC
-	TRBV5-6	-	TRBJ1-3	CASSFFLLSGNTIYF	TGTGCCAGCAGCTTTTTTTTACTCTCTGGAAACACCATATATTTT
TRBD1	TRBV4-3	-	TRBJ2-2	CASSQEMAGGNTGELFF	TGCGCCAGCAGCCAAGAAATGGCAGGGGGAAACACCGGGGAGCTGTTTTTT
-	TRBV19	-	TRBJ1-5	CASSLSTFQPQHF	TGTGCCAGTAGTCTATCAACGTTTCAGCCCCAGCATTTT
-	TRBV7-6	-	TRBJ2-5	CASSPRGTRTGETQYF	TGTGCCAGCAGCCCCCGTGGTACCCGTACGGGGGAGACCCAGTACTTC
TRBD2	TRBV7-2	-	TRBJ2-1	CASSFTSGSYNEQFF	TGTGCCAGCAGCTTCACTAGCGGGAGCTACAATGAGCAGTTCTTC
-	TRBV9	-	TRBJ2-2	CASRTSAGELFF	TGTGCCAGCAGGACCAGCGCCGGGGAGCTGTTTTTT
TRBD2	TRBV7-9	-	TRBJ2-1	CASSPPGGSPYNEQFF	TGTGCCAGCAGCCCCCCCGGGGGGAGCCCCTACAATGAGCAGTTCTTC
TRBD1	TRBV5-1	-	TRBJ2-3	CASSLADRGFSTDTQYF	TGCGCCAGCAGCTTGGCCGACAGGGGGTTTAGCACAGATACGCAGTATTTT
-	TRBV27	-	TRBJ1-1	CASQLTVSSRGTEAFF	TGTGCCAGCCAGTTAACAGTTTCTAGTAGGGGCACTGAAGCTTTCTTT
TRBD2	TRBV11-3	-	TRBJ2-3	CASSSGGYTDTQYF	TGTGCCAGCAGCAGCGGGGGATACACAGATACGCAGTATTTT
-	TRBV6-1	-	TRBJ2-1	CASSDWGRSPHNEQFF	TGTGCCAGCAGTGACTGGGGCAGGTCTCCTCACAATGAGCAGTTCTTC
TRBD1	TRBV7-8	-	TRBJ1-2	CASSLGTDRVGYGYTF	TGTGCCAGCAGCTTGGGAACTGACAGGGTCGGCTATGGCTACACCTTC
-	TRBV11-3	-	TRBJ1-1	CASSLAPGPREKAFF	TGTGCCAGCAGCTTAGCACCGGGTCCCCGGGAAAAAGCTTTCTTT
-	TRBV28	-	TRBJ1-2	CASSHRAGPAYGYTF	TGTGCCAGCAGCCATCGGGCGGGACCTGCTTATGGCTACACCTTC
TRBD1	TRBV15	-	TRBJ1-3	CATSRTTGGISGNTIYF	TGTGCCACCAGCAGAACGACAGGGGGCATCTCTGGAAACACCATATATTTT